This TCR beta chain is drawn from a study of blood T cell repertoires in COVID-19. Study-wide background: Samples representing acute and convalescent COVID-19 were sourced from the United States, Italy and Spain. PBMCs, B-cell-depleted T cells, or T cells were the source of the cDNA or gDNA that made up the material.

The CDR3 has 13 amino acids. Germline CDR1 is KGHSH and CDR2 is LQKENI. V shed 6 bases and J 1 base; nucleotides not matched to a gene: 0. In the study's own analysis: From reference gene primer amplification, estimates of nucleated cell counts were derived. Some clones are missing from TCRdb's copy, which holds only in-frame ones; the method was immunoSEQ multiplex PCR. That table gives V, J and clone size, and the DNA gave D and trimming. The data hold over 25,000 clones, with around 86% observed a single time. Sequenced sample: peripheral blood. The rearrangement uses TRBV18 and TRBJ2-5; 9 bases fit TRBD2. The TCR originated in a human donor in a cohort sampled during active COVID-19. The CDR3 region has the DNA TGTGCCAGCTCGCGGGGGGGCCAAGAGACCCAGTACTTC. Its protein product is CASSRGGQETQYF.